A selection of T cell receptor beta chains follows, all from one sample in a study of cytotoxic CD8 clonotypes in ibrutinib-treated CLL. The protocol was immunoSEQ multiplex PCR, while the TCRdb copy is restricted to in-frame clones and leaves out a portion. The sample has about 310,000 clones; about 80% are singletons. The source was PBMCs, collected before ibrutinib treatment. The receptors shown here come from a human donor with chronic lymphocytic leukemia. CDR3s include the opening cysteine and the closing phenylalanine or tryptophan. The D gene is left open where the match is weak. Size is omitted from some rows. Given values are once, few, many or a class for expanded clones.

>NA|TRBV19|TRBJ1-1|NA
CASKPPGHKNPGISEAFF
TGTGCCAGTAAGCCCCCGGGACACAAAAACCCCGGGATATCTGAAGCTTTCTTT
>NA|TRBV6-5|TRBJ1-1|NA
CASINRGDTEAFF
TGTGCCAGCATTAATAGGGGGGACACTGAAGCTTTCTTT
>NA|TRBV4-2|TRBJ2-7|once
CASSPSGYEQYF
TGTGCCAGCAGCCCGTCGGGATACGAGCAGTACTTC
>NA|TRBV6-1|TRBJ1-2|NA
CASGSGGIRGYTF
TGTGCCAGCGGGTCGGGGGGGATCCGTGGCTACACCTTC
>TRBD2|TRBV7-9|TRBJ2-1|once
CASSFSGSSYNEQFF
TGTGCCAGCAGCTTTAGCGGGAGCTCCTACAATGAGCAGTTCTTC
>TRBD2|TRBV4-3|TRBJ2-1|NA
CASSQQPGLLVPVF
TGCGCCAGCAGCCAACAGCCGGGACTACTTGTTCCGGTCTTC
>NA|TRBV7-9|TRBJ1-1|once
CASRVGGETEAFF
TGTGCCAGCAGGGTGGGGGGCGAGACTGAAGCTTTCTTT
>NA|TRBV19|TRBJ1-1|NA
CASSIPVGTLNTEAFF
TGTGCCAGTAGTATACCAGTGGGGACATTGAACACTGAAGCTTTCTTT
>TRBD1|TRBV6-5|TRBJ2-7|few
CASKRDSEQYF
TGTGCCAGCAAGAGGGACAGCGAGCAGTACTTC
>NA|TRBV7-3|TRBJ2-3|NA
CASSPSRDTQYF
TGTGCCAGCAGCCCGTCCAGGGATACGCAGTATTTT
>NA|TRBV15|TRBJ2-4|NA
CATSRVGTNIQYF
TGTGCCACCAGCAGAGTAGGGACCAACATTCAGTACTTC
>TRBD1|TRBV6-1|TRBJ2-3|NA
CASSQGAGTDTQYF
TGTGCCAGCTCACAGGGGGCGGGCACAGATACGCAGTATTTT
>TRBD2|TRBV27|TRBJ2-1|few
CASSLPGTSYNEQFF
TGTGCCAGCAGTTTACCCGGGACTAGCTACAATGAGCAGTTCTTC
>NA|TRBV7-9|TRBJ1-4|NA
CASTSGGRFRREKLFF
TGTGCCAGCACAAGTGGTGGGAGGTTTCGGCGTGAAAAACTGTTTTTT
>NA|TRBV15|TRBJ1-4|NA
CATSPIDQGSGEKLFF
TGTGCCACCAGCCCTATAGATCAGGGGTCGGGGGAAAAACTGTTTTTT
>TRBD1|TRBV18|TRBJ2-5|NA
CASSPTLDRSETQYF
TGTGCCAGCTCACCTACTCTGGACAGGTCGGAGACCCAGTACTTC
>NA|TRBV7-9|TRBJ1-3|few
CASSFGSSLGNTIYF
TGTGCCAGCAGCTTCGGCAGCAGTCTTGGAAACACCATATATTTT
>NA|TRBV11-2|TRBJ2-7|few
CASSLASRRGAYEQYF
TGTGCCAGCAGCCTAGCCAGTAGGCGAGGGGCCTACGAGCAGTACTTC
>TRBD1|TRBV6-6|TRBJ2-7|NA
CASRNGQGAYEQYF
TGTGCCAGCAGAAACGGACAGGGGGCATACGAGCAGTACTTC
>TRBD1|TRBV7-9|TRBJ2-7|NA
CASSPGGYEQYF
TGTGCCAGCAGCCCAGGGGGTTACGAGCAGTACTTC
>NA|TRBV9|TRBJ1-2|NA
CASSVSGTDLDGYTF
TGTGCCAGCAGCGTATCCGGGACCGACTTGGATGGCTACACCTTC
>TRBD1|TRBV6-5|TRBJ1-2|NA
CASSYLPTGDGYGYTF
TGTGCCAGCAGTTACTTGCCTACAGGGGACGGCTATGGCTACACCTTC
>NA|TRBV2|TRBJ2-1|NA
CASSERRVEQFF
TGTGCCAGCAGTGAACGTAGGGTTGAGCAGTTCTTC
>NA|TRBV6-5|TRBJ2-7|NA
CASSYPRVGGYEQYF
TGTGCCAGCAGTTACCCTCGCGTTGGGGGCTACGAGCAGTACTTC
>TRBD2|TRBV12-5|TRBJ2-2|NA
CASGLSASGRTGELFF
TGTGCTAGTGGTTTGAGCGCTAGCGGGAGAACCGGGGAGCTGTTTTTT
>TRBD2|TRBV9|TRBJ2-1|NA
CASSVATGLAGGHNEQFF
TGTGCCAGCAGCGTAGCTACTGGACTAGCGGGAGGCCACAATGAGCAGTTCTTC
>NA|TRBV30|TRBJ1-3|NA
CAWTGGNTIYF
TGTGCCTGGACAGGTGGAAACACCATATATTTT
>NA|TRBV29-1|TRBJ1-2|NA
CSVAMTAPLGYTF
TGCAGCGTGGCAATGACAGCGCCGTTAGGCTACACCTTC
>TRBD2|TRBV29-1|TRBJ2-1|NA
CSVDPAGRAYNEQFF
TGCAGCGTTGATCCGGCAGGGAGGGCCTACAATGAGCAGTTCTTC
>NA|TRBV6-5|TRBJ2-7|few
CASSYSVGEQYF
TGTGCCAGCAGTTATTCGGTTGGAGAGCAGTACTTC
>TRBD2|TRBV11-2|TRBJ2-2|NA
CASSFPGLALMGELFF
TGTGCCAGCAGCTTCCCGGGACTAGCTCTTATGGGGGAGCTGTTTTTT
>TRBD1|TRBV6-1|TRBJ1-2|NA
CASSEPPTGIYGYTF
TGTGCCAGCAGTGAACCCCCGACAGGGATCTATGGCTACACCTTC
>NA|TRBV2|TRBJ1-5|NA
CASRGGAGNSNQPQHF
TGTGCCAGCAGGGGTGGGGCAGGGAATAGCAATCAGCCCCAGCATTTT
>NA|TRBV18|TRBJ1-5|NA
CASSPSRDSNQPQHF
TGTGCCAGCTCACCCAGCAGGGATAGCAATCAGCCCCAGCATTTT
>TRBD1|TRBV10-3|TRBJ2-7|NA
CAISRDRGYEQYF
TGTGCCATCAGCCGGGACAGGGGTTACGAGCAGTACTTC
>TRBD2|TRBV5-4|TRBJ2-7|NA
CASSFERGNYEQYF
TGTGCCAGCAGCTTCGAGCGGGGGAACTACGAGCAGTACTTC
>NA|TRBV5-6|TRBJ2-5|NA
CASSLAPVPETQYF
TGTGCCAGCAGCTTGGCCCCGGTTCCCGAGACCCAGTACTTC
>NA|TRBV18|TRBJ2-1|NA
CASSLTGTSLDNEQFF
TGTGCCAGCTCACTAACCGGGACTTCGCTTGACAATGAGCAGTTCTTC
>NA|TRBV7-9|TRBJ2-7|NA
CASSSEAEPYEQYF
TGTGCCAGCAGCTCGGAAGCGGAGCCCTACGAGCAGTACTTC
>NA|TRBV12-5|TRBJ2-5|NA
CASGLASSTGGSVAGDVFGETQYF
TGTGCTAGTGGTTTGGCTTCCTCGACAGGGGGAAGTGTAGCGGGAGATGTATTCGGGGAGACCCAGTACTTC
>NA|TRBV27|TRBJ2-5|NA
CASRISRRGQETQYF
TGTGCCAGCAGGATTAGTCGGCGGGGTCAAGAGACCCAGTACTTC
>NA|TRBV4-3|TRBJ2-2|NA
CASSHTDAIGELFF
TGCGCCAGCAGCCACACTGACGCAATCGGGGAGCTGTTTTTT
>TRBD2|TRBV29-1|TRBJ2-7|once
CSVRLAGGYEQYF
TGCAGCGTTCGACTAGCGGGAGGTTACGAGCAGTACTTC